This TCR beta chain was recorded in a study of response to subunit inactivated influenza vaccine (dated by TCRdb to the late 2010s). Study-wide context: To follow how T cells responded to a trivalent subunit inactivated influenza vaccine, the researchers relied on deep quantitative profiling of the T cell receptor repertoire.

As to this clonotype: The antigen it binds to is not known. No base quality values were provided; no much bigger clone lies one nucleotide off.

The library was prepared using RT-PCR. TCRdb records Illumina HiSeq 2500 as the sequencer. TCRdb passed the public sequencing reads through fastp at Q25 and MiXCR, retaining productive beta sequences. CDR3 protein duplicates are merged, each entry listing the most common genes and DNA. Within this sample are approximately 570,000 distinct CDR3 sequences, with under 9% of them counted one time only. The ten largest clones capture 10% to 15% of the sample. Sequences SGHTA (CDR1) and FQGNSA (CDR2) are obtained from the germline V gene. The CDR3 starts with the cysteine, ends with the phenylalanine, and has 14 residues. Only the CDR3 DNA is retained, 42 bases long and in frame from the first base. The trim is 9 bases for V and 2 bases for J, with a gap of 15 bases between the germline ends. Study-level results and caveats: The authors suggested that each seasonal influenza vaccination may recruit only a limited number of new T cells.

The sequence is built from TRBV7-2 and TRBJ2-3; the D segment could be TRBD2, given 5 matching bases. The sequences come from PBMCs from blood, collected less than 25 months after vaccination. This TCR was recovered from a man aged 50-75 years who received an inactivated influenza vaccine. Donor details come from another sample of the same person, matched by shared clones. The DNA is TGTGCCAGTAGGACTGTTTATTTCACAGATACGCAGTATTTT. Its translation reads: CASRTVYFTDTQYF. Joined to the reference TRBV7-2 and TRBJ2-3 proteins, this CDR3 gives the full variable domain: GAGVSQSPSNKVTEKGKDVELRCDPISGHTALYWYRQSLGQGLEFLIYFQGNSAPDKSGLPSDRFSAERTGGSVSTLTIQRTQQEDSAVYLCASRTVYFTDTQYFGPGTRLTVL.